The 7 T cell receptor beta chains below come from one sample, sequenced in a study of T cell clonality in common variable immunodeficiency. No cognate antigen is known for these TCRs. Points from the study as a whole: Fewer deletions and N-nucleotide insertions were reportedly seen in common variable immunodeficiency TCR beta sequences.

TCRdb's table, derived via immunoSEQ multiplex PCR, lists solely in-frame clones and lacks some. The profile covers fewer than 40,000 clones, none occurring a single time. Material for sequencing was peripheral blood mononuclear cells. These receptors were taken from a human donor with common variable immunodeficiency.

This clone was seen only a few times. CDR3 sequence reads: CASSISTVTGELFF. CDR3 DNA (partial): TGTGCCAGCAGCATCTCTACAGTCACCGGGGAG. This chain uses TRBV11-1 with TRBJ2-2; D not certain. The CDR3 end falls 3 residues outside the read, so it is completed with the germline J gene. V was clipped by 5 bases and J by 4 bases, with 11 bases between them. The CDR3 extends over 14 amino acids. The germline CDR1 and CDR2 sequences are SGHAT and FQDESV (reference sequence).

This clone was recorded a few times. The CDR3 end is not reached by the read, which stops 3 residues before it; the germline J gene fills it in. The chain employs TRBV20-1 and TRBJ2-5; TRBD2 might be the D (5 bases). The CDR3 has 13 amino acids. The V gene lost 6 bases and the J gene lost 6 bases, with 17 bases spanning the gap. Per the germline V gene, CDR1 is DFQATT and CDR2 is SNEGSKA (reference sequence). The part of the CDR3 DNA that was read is TGCAGTGCCCCCCGGGGAAACAATAAGACC. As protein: CSAPRGNNKT. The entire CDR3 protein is CSAPRGNNKTQYF.

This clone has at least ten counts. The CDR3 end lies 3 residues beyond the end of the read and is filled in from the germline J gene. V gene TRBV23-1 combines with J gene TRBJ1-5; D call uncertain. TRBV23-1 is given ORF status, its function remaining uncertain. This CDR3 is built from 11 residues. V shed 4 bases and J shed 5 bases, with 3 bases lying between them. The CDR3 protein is CASSPDQPQHF. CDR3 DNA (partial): TGCGCCAGCAGTCCCGATCAGCCC.

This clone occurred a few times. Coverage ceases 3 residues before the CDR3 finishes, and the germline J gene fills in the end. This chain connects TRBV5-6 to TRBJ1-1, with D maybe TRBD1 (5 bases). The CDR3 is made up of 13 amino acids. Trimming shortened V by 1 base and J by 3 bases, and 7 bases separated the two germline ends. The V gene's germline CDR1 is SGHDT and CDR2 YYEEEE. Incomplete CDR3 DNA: TGTGCCAGCAGCTTGCTAGGGGACACTGAA. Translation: CASSLLGDTE. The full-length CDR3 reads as CASSLLGDTEAFF.

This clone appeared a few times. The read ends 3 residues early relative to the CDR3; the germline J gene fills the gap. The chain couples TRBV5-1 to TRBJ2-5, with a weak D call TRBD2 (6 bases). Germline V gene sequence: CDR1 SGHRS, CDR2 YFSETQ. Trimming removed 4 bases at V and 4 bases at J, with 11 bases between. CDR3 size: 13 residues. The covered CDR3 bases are TGCGCCAGCAGCCCTCGGGGGACAGAGACC. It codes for CASSPRGTET. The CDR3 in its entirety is CASSPRGTETQYF.

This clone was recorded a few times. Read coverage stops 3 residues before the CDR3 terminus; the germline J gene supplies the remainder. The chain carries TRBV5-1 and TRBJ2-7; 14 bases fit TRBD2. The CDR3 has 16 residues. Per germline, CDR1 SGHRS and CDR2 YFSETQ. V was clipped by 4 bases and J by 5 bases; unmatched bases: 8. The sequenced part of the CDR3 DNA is TGCGCCAGCAGCACAAGGACTAGCGGGAGGTTAGACGAG. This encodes CASSTRTSGRLDE. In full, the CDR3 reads CASSTRTSGRLDEQYF.

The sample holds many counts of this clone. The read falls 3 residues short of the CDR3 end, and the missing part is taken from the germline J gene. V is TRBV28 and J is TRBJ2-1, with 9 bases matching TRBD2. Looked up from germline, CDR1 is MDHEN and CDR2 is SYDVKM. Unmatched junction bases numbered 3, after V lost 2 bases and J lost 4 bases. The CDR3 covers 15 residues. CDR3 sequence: CASSLGRGGYNEQFF. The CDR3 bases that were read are TGTGCCAGCAGTTTAGGGCGGGGGGGATACAATGAG.